These 28 T cell receptor beta chains came from one sample sequenced in a study of early stage breast cancer tumors. TCRdb's copy holds only in-frame clones and misses some; the assay was immunoSEQ multiplex PCR. The table has 8,500 to 10,000 clones, more than 60% seen once. Sequenced: normal breast tissue next to the tumor. The receptors come from a middle-aged person with breast cancer.

This clone was observed a handful of times. The chain combines TRBV19 with TRBJ2-1; 10 nucleotides align to TRBD2. Trimming took 5 bases from V and 5 from J; bases not matched to a gene: 12. Germline CDR1 is LNHDA and CDR2 is SQIVND (reference sequence). This CDR3 is built from 17 residues. The DNA of the CDR3 is TGTGCCAGTAGTCTCGGACTAGCGGACAACGTTAACAATGAGCAGTTCTTC. Translation: CASSLGLADNVNNEQFF.

This chain links TRBV6-6 with TRBJ2-1, with 10 bases that match TRBD2. CDR1 and CDR2 (germline): MNHNY, SVGAGI (reference sequence). The CDR3 contains 16 residues. V was clipped by 4 bases and J by 4 bases; unmatched bases: 7. As DNA, the CDR3 is TGTGCCAGCAGTTTAGGGCGAGCGGGGGGGTACAATGAGCAGTTCTTC. Protein: CASSLGRAGGYNEQFF.

The gene calls are TRBV7-3 and TRBJ2-2, with 15 positions matching TRBD2. The CDR3 totals 17 residues. Germline lookup yields CDR1 SGHTA and CDR2 FQGTGA. Losses at the gene ends were 5 bases for V and 4 bases for J; bases not matched to a gene: 5. This CDR3 is CASSPPGLAGGTGELFF. Here the CDR3 DNA reads TGTGCCAGCAGCCCCCCGGGACTAGCGGGGGGCACCGGGGAGCTGTTTTTT.

J is TRBJ2-3 and V is TRBV7-2; D is ambiguous. The V end was cut by 1 base, the J end by 7 bases, with 12 bases between. This CDR3 is built from 14 residues. CDR1 SGHTA and CDR2 FQGNSA come from the germline V gene. CDR3: CASSLGLDSNTQYF. CDR3 DNA sequence: TGTGCCAGCAGCTTAGGCCTGGATTCAAATACGCAGTATTTT.

This clone was recorded once. The rearrangement links TRBV5-1 to TRBJ1-1, with D uncertain. V was cut by 3 bases and J by 10 bases, with 10 bases left in between. Germline V gives CDR1 SGHRS, CDR2 YFSETQ. This CDR3 contains 11 residues. CDR3 in DNA: TGCGCCAGCAGCTCTTCTCGGGGAGCTTTCTTT. This encodes CASSSSRGAFF. Together with reference TRBV5-1 and TRBJ1-1, the CDR3 gives the full variable domain: KAGVTQTPRYLIKTRGQQVTLSCSPISGHRSVSWYQQTPGQGLQFLFEYFSETQRNKGNFPGRFSGRQFSNSRSEMNVSTLELGDSALYLCASSSSRGAFFGQGTRLTVV.

The gene calls are TRBV30 and TRBJ2-7; TRBD1 matches at 7 bases. After removal of 6 bases from V and 6 bases from J, the junction contained 11 bases not matched to a gene. The germline gives CDR1 GTSNPN, CDR2 SVGIG (reference sequence). The length of the CDR3 is 13 residues. The CDR3 DNA is TGTGCCTGCCCGGGACAGACGGACAGCGAGCAGTACTTC. This codes for CACPGQTDSEQYF.

The chain uses TRBV11-2 and TRBJ2-5; TRBD1 is a possible D gene (6 bases). The CDR3 spans 15 residues. V lost 5 bases to trimming and J lost 7 bases, with 20 bases between them. Germline loops: CDR1 SGHAT, CDR2 FQNNGV. CDR3 bases: TGTGCCAGCAGCCCATTAGGGGGAGAAAAGGGGACCCAGTACTTC. It codes for CASSPLGGEKGTQYF.

V usage is TRBV10-3 and J usage is TRBJ2-3; 16 bases line up with TRBD2. Germline CDR1 and CDR2: ENHRY and SYGVKD. The CDR3 covers 19 residues. Trimming removed 2 bases from V and 4 bases from J; junction bases left unmatched: 9. The CDR3 nucleotides are TGTGCCATCAGTGAGACGGGACTAGCGGGAGGGGAGCTCGCAGATACGCAGTATTTT. This encodes CAISETGLAGGELADTQYF.

This clone was seen only a few times. This chain connects TRBV30 to TRBJ2-5; TRBD1 matches at 7 bases. The germline CDR1 and CDR2 sequences are GTSNPN and SVGIG (reference sequence). The CDR3 loop spans 13 amino acids. Trimming cost V 6 bases and J 4 bases; bases outside gene matches: 8. The CDR3 DNA reads TGTGCCTGTCGCGGCAGGGGGAGAGAGACCCAGTACTTC. It yields the protein CACRGRGRETQYF.

The chain combines TRBV14 with TRBJ2-7; 7 bases line up with TRBD1. V lost 1 base and J lost 4; bases outside the gene matches: 4. The CDR3 runs 14 residues. From germline, CDR1 is SGHDN and CDR2 FVKESK. The CDR3 DNA reads as TGTGCCAGCAGCCAAGTCCAGGGGGTTTACGAGCAGTACTTC. Protein: CASSQVQGVYEQYF.

The gene calls are TRBV7-2 and TRBJ2-7; D gene unclear. CDR3 length equals 14 residues. Looked up from germline, CDR1 is SGHTA and CDR2 is FQGNSA. The V end was cut by 5 bases, the J end by 2 bases, with 13 bases between. The DNA of the CDR3 is TGTGCCAGCAGCCGTACAAGGATGGCCTACGAGCAGTACTTC. It encodes CASSRTRMAYEQYF.

This clone was seen a few times. This chain joins TRBV19 and TRBJ1-1; a possible D gene is TRBD1 (5 bases). CDR1 and CDR2 from the germline V gene are LNHDA and SQIVND (reference sequence). This CDR3 is 17 amino acids long. Trimming cost V 5 bases and J 1 base, with 20 bases left between them. CDR3 residues: CASSPTPAGGPNTEAFF. In DNA form, the CDR3 reads TGTGCCAGTAGTCCCACCCCTGCCGGGGGTCCGAACACTGAAGCTTTCTTT.

The chain combines TRBV11-2 with TRBJ1-1, with a tentative D call TRBD1 (5 bases). With 6 bases removed from V and 5 bases from J, the gap between germline ends came to 13 bases. The CDR3 is 13 residues long. Germline values: CDR1 SGHAT, CDR2 FQNNGV. CDR3 nucleotides: TGTGCCAGCAGTAGGGACGTGGATACTGAAGCTTTCTTT. Translation gives CASSRDVDTEAFF.

V and J are TRBV11-1 and TRBJ2-3; no firm D call. Trimming took off 4 bases at V and 0 bases at J, with 8 bases between the two ends. The CDR3 has 14 amino acids. Germline loops: CDR1 SGHAT, CDR2 FQDESV (reference sequence). The CDR3 nucleotides are TGTGCCAGCAGCTCGCAGACCAGCACAGATACGCAGTATTTT. It translates to CASSSQTSTDTQYF. The variable domain in full, with the rest retrieved from reference TRBV11-1 and TRBJ2-3, is EAEVAQSPRYKITEKSQAVAFWCDPISGHATLYWYRQILGQGPELLVQFQDESVVDDSQLPKDRFSAERLKGVDSTLKIQPAELGDSAMYLCASSSQTSTDTQYFGPGTRLTVL.

The chain links TRBV6-5 to TRBJ2-7; D gene uncertain. The germline V gene encodes CDR1 MNHEY and CDR2 SVGAGI. Trimming removed 6 bases at V and 6 bases at J, with 18 bases between. The CDR3 extends over 14 amino acids. The CDR3: CASSLTEKLTEQYF. The CDR3 nucleotides are TGTGCCAGCAGCCTGACTGAAAAACTAACCGAGCAGTACTTC.

J is TRBJ2-4 and V is TRBV5-5, with D unresolved. Germline CDR1 and CDR2: SGHKS and YYEKEE (reference sequence). The length of the CDR3 is 13 residues. Trimming cost V 0 bases and J 5 bases, with 6 bases left between them. The CDR3 loop reads CASSLGTQNIQYF. The CDR3 DNA reads TGTGCCAGCAGCTTGGGGACCCAAAACATTCAGTACTTC.

Of note for this clone: The junction shows a germline mismatch at one end, possibly a read error. V is TRBV7-2 and J is TRBJ1-2, with unresolved D. The CDR3 extends over 14 amino acids. Germline-derived CDR1 and CDR2 are SGHTA and FQGNSA. CDR3 amino acids: CASSLGTSNYGYTF. CDR3 in DNA: TGTGCCAGCAGTTTAGGAACTTCTAACTATGGCTACACCTTC.

The chain is built from TRBV12-2 and TRBJ2-3. TRBV12-2 is tagged as a pseudogene. The CDR3 spans 18 residues. The CDR3 loop is CASRSSQTIGLGTDTQYF. DNA for the CDR3: TGTGCAAGTCGCTCATCCCAAACGATAGGGCTGGGCACAGATACGCAGTATTTT.

The chain uses TRBV7-2 and TRBJ2-1; 7 bases fit TRBD2. The V gene's germline CDR1 is SGHTA and CDR2 FQGNSA. V lost 5 bases and J lost 8; bases outside the gene matches: 12. The CDR3 is 15 amino acids. The CDR3 reads CASSRSGPSSYEQFF. The CDR3 DNA is TGTGCCAGCAGCCGTAGCGGGCCCTCCTCATATGAGCAGTTCTTC.

Worth noting for this clone: The junction departs from germline at one end; a sequencing error may be responsible. V gene TRBV6-5 combines with J gene TRBJ2-1, with D possibly being TRBD2 (6 bases). This CDR3 region has 13 residues. The germline gives CDR1 MNHEY, CDR2 SVGAGI. CDR3 loop: CATQLRGYNGQFF. CDR3 nucleotides: TGTGCCACCCAGCTGCGGGGCTACAATGGGCAGTTCTTC.

This clone occurred a few times. The chain links TRBV6-5 to TRBJ2-7, with unresolved D. Trimming removed 4 bases at V and 0 bases at J, with 10 bases between. The CDR3 extends over 14 amino acids. Germline CDR1 reads MNHEY; CDR2 reads SVGAGI. The CDR3 region is CASSSSSGSYEQYF. In nucleotides, the CDR3 is TGTGCCAGCAGTTCGTCTAGTGGCTCCTACGAGCAGTACTTC.

V gene TRBV15 combines with J gene TRBJ1-6; possibly TRBD1 for D (6 bases). The CDR3 runs to 15 residues. V was cut by 5 bases and J by 2 bases, with 10 bases left in between. Germline V CDR1 and CDR2: LNHNV, YYDKDF (reference sequence). CDR3 loop: CATSPRGTYNSPLHF. Written as DNA, the CDR3 is TGTGCCACCAGCCCCAGGGGTACCTATAATTCACCCCTCCACTTT.

Only a few counts were recorded for this clone. The chain links TRBV6-6 to TRBJ2-7, with 7 bases fitting TRBD1. V lost 5 bases to trimming and J lost 12 bases; unmatched junction nucleotides: 16. Germline CDR1 is MNHNY and CDR2 is SVGAGI (reference sequence). This CDR3 is 14 amino acids long. The CDR3 sequence: CASSKGSGTEDTYF. CDR3 in DNA: TGTGCCAGCAGTAAAGGCTCCGGGACAGAAGATACGTACTTC.

This chain joins TRBV7-9 and TRBJ2-5; D gene ambiguous. The V gene's germline CDR1 is SEHNR and CDR2 FQNEAQ (reference sequence). This CDR3 spans 14 amino acids. Trimming took 4 bases from V and 0 from J, leaving 9 bases between them. CDR3 DNA: TGTGCCAGCAGCTCGACGCCGAACCAAGAGACCCAGTACTTC. Its protein is CASSSTPNQETQYF.

The V gene is TRBV7-2, the J gene TRBJ2-1; D is perhaps TRBD1 or TRBD2 (5 bases each). V gave up 1 base and J gave up 8 bases, with 15 bases separating them. The CDR3 is 15 amino acids. Looked up from germline, CDR1 is SGHTA and CDR2 is FQGNSA. CDR3 coding DNA: TGTGCCAGCAGCTTAGGCACTGGGGGTTGGGATGAGCAGTTCTTC. Protein sequence: CASSLGTGGWDEQFF.

The chain recombines TRBV19 with TRBJ2-1; the match to TRBD2 covers 13 bases. The CDR3 totals 17 residues. The V and J ends lost 4 bases and 5 bases, in that order; junction bases with no gene match: 8. CDR1 is LNHDA, CDR2 SQIVND, per germline (reference sequence). CDR3 nucleotide sequence: TGTGCCAGTAGTAGAATCGGGACTAGCGGGAACCACAATGAGCAGTTCTTC. Amino acids: CASSRIGTSGNHNEQFF. The complete variable domain, with remaining parts taken from reference TRBV19 and TRBJ2-1, reads DGGITQSPKYLFRKEGQNVTLSCEQNLNHDAMYWYRQDPGQGLRLIYYSQIVNDFQKGDIAEGYSVSREKKESFPLTVTSAQKNPTAFYLCASSRIGTSGNHNEQFFGPGTRLTVL.

This clone was counted a single time. The rearrangement joins TRBV14 to TRBJ1-1; 7 bases line up with TRBD1. The CDR3 consists of 16 residues. The germline CDR1 and CDR2 sequences are SGHDN and FVKESK. V was clipped by 0 bases and J by 12 bases; unmatched bases: 16. Here the CDR3 DNA reads TGTGCCAGCAGCCAAGAGGCCCCCGGGGCAGGGGGATTGTCTTTCTTT. Translating gives CASSQEAPGAGGLSFF.

The chain combines TRBV6-1 with TRBJ2-7; D remains unclear. This CDR3 region has 12 residues. The germline CDR1 and CDR2 sequences are MNHNS and SASEGT. V lost 2 bases, J lost 4 bases, and 6 bases lay in between. Here the CDR3 DNA reads TGTGCCAGCAGTGAAAATGAGTACGAGCAGTACTTC. Protein: CASSENEYEQYF.